The 20 T cell receptor beta chains reported below all come from one sample, sequenced in a study of PD-L1 blockade in urothelial cancer. Time point here: pretreatment peripheral blood. Libraries were prepared by immunoSEQ multiplex PCR; TCRdb keeps only in-frame clonotypes and omits some of them. The sample lists around 130,000 clones, less than 85% occurring once. The sample here was PBMCs, taken around atezolizumab (anti-PD-L1) treatment. The receptors stem from a man aged 50 to 59 with urothelial cancer.

CDR3 region: CASSIEERLNQPQHF. In DNA form, the CDR3 reads TGTGCCAGTAGTATAGAAGAGCGGCTCAATCAGCCCCAGCATTTT. This rearrangement joins TRBV19 to TRBJ1-5, with D uncertain. Trimming pared 0 bases from V and 3 bases from J, leaving 9 bases between. This CDR3 contains 15 residues. Germline lookup yields CDR1 LNHDA and CDR2 SQIVND (reference sequence).

Only a few counts were recorded for this clone. The chain is built from TRBV11-2 and TRBJ2-7; tentative D call: TRBD2 (6 bases). The CDR3 has 15 amino acids. The germline V gene has CDR1 SGHAT and CDR2 FQNNGV. Trimming cost V 5 bases and J 1 base, with 15 bases left between them. DNA of the CDR3: TGTGCCAGCAGCCACCGAGGCGGGGAATCCTACGAGCAGTACTTC. Translation: CASSHRGGESYEQYF. Variable domain in full (rest from reference TRBV11-2 and TRBJ2-7): EAGVAQSPRYKIIEKRQSVAFWCNPISGHATLYWYQQILGQGPKLLIQFQNNGVVDDSQLPKDRFSAERLKGVDSTLKIQPAKLEDSAVYLCASSHRGGESYEQYFGPGTRLTVT.

This clone was recorded only once. The DNA of the CDR3 is TGTGCCAGTAGTATGGTGAGCGAGCTGCAGTTCTTC. Its translation: CASSMVSELQFF. This chain joins TRBV19 and TRBJ2-1, with unresolved D. CDR3 length: 12 amino acids. The germline V gene has CDR1 LNHDA and CDR2 SQIVND (reference sequence). The V end was cut by 3 bases, the J end by 12 bases, with 12 bases between. Combining the CDR3 with reference TRBV19 and TRBJ2-1 gives the whole variable domain DGGITQSPKYLFRKEGQNVTLSCEQNLNHDAMYWYRQDPGQGLRLIYYSQIVNDFQKGDIAEGYSVSREKKESFPLTVTSAQKNPTAFYLCASSMVSELQFFGPGTRLTVL.

This clone appeared a single time. The chain is built from TRBV29-1 and TRBJ2-3; D remains ambiguous. This CDR3 has 12 amino acids. Deletions cut 4 bases from V and 2 bases from J, with 7 bases between. In germline, CDR1 is SQVTM, CDR2 ANQGSEA. The CDR3 nucleotides read TGCAGCGTTGTGTCTAACACAGATACGCAGTATTTT. Its protein is CSVVSNTDTQYF.

The rearrangement links TRBV7-9 to TRBJ2-7; 9 bases agree with TRBD1. The CDR3 is 16 amino acids. J gave up 3 bases and V 1 base, and 7 bases lay outside the gene matches. CDR1 and CDR2 (germline): SEHNR, FQNEAQ (reference sequence). CDR3 residues: CASSLGGGQGVYEQYF. The DNA for the CDR3 is TGTGCCAGCAGCTTAGGGGGGGGACAGGGAGTCTACGAGCAGTACTTC.

The V and J genes are TRBV9 and TRBJ2-2; D perhaps matches TRBD1 (6 bases). The V gene's germline CDR1 is SGDLS and CDR2 YYNGEE. The CDR3 runs 19 residues. The V and J ends lost 0 bases and 0 bases respectively, with 18 bases between them. As DNA, the CDR3 is TGTGCCAGCAGCGTAGTCCCAGGGGCCAATCTAGCGAACACCGGGGAGCTGTTTTTT. Translation: CASSVVPGANLANTGELFF.

The chain couples TRBV27 to TRBJ2-4; 7 nucleotides match TRBD1. The CDR3 consists of 15 residues. V dropped 5 bases and J dropped 15; count of bases not matched to a gene: 19. The germline CDR1 and CDR2 sequences are MNHEY and SMNVEV (reference sequence). CDR3 region: CASSPRGPGPPKRYF. The CDR3 DNA reads as TGTGCCAGCAGTCCAAGGGGGCCAGGACCACCAAAACGGTACTTC.

This rearrangement joins TRBV28 to TRBJ1-2; no reliable D call. V gave up 3 bases and J gave up 8 bases, with 13 bases separating them. The germline V gene has CDR1 MDHEN and CDR2 SYDVKM. CDR3 length equals 13 residues. Written as DNA, the CDR3 is TGTGCCAGCAGTTTCAGGAGGCACGGGGGCTACACCTTC. Translating it yields CASSFRRHGGYTF.

This sequence joins TRBV28 and TRBJ1-4, with TRBD1 matching over 10 bases. The J segment lost 7 bases and the V segment lost 2 bases, leaving 4 bases of the junction unmatched. CDR3 length equals 15 residues. CDR1 and CDR2 from the germline V gene are MDHEN and SYDVKM. CDR3 loop: CASSLPGQGSEKLFF. The CDR3 nucleotides read TGTGCCAGCAGTTTACCGGGACAGGGGAGTGAAAAACTGTTTTTT.

The genes are TRBV18 and TRBJ1-4, with D perhaps matching TRBD1 (5 bases). The ends were cut back, 4 bases at V and 0 bases at J, with 9 bases in the middle. Germline lookup yields CDR1 KGHSH and CDR2 LQKENI. This CDR3 is built from 15 residues. The CDR3 reads CASSQQVATNEKLFF. The CDR3 nucleotides are TGTGCCAGCTCACAACAGGTGGCAACTAATGAAAAACTGTTTTTT.

This rearrangement joins TRBV5-4 to TRBJ1-2; perhaps TRBD1 as D (6 bases). The V end was cut by 2 bases, the J end by 4 bases, with 9 bases between. Germline values: CDR1 SGHNT, CDR2 YYREEE (reference sequence). This CDR3 comprises 13 residues. The CDR3 sequence: CASSLQGSYGYTF. DNA for the CDR3: TGTGCCAGCAGCTTACAGGGTTCCTATGGCTACACCTTC.

This chain links TRBV5-1 with TRBJ2-5; tentatively, D is TRBD2 (6 bases). Germline assignment: CDR1 SGHRS and CDR2 YFSETQ. V was cut by 4 bases and J by 5 bases, with 18 bases left in between. The CDR3 loop spans 15 amino acids. For the CDR3, the DNA is TGCGCCAGCAGCCCCGGACCGGCCGGAGGGGAGACCCAGTACTTC. Amino acids: CASSPGPAGGETQYF.

This clone appeared once. The chain couples TRBV5-1 to TRBJ1-2, with no clear D. The length of the CDR3 is 14 residues. Trimming cost V 1 base and J 3 bases, with 10 bases left between them. Germline V gene lookup returns CDR1 SGHRS and CDR2 YFSETQ. CDR3 region: CASSLLTPDYGYTF. The CDR3 region has the DNA TGCGCCAGCAGCTTGCTCACACCTGACTATGGCTACACCTTC.

The rearrangement joins TRBV30 to TRBJ1-2; 9 bases agree with TRBD1. In germline, CDR1 is GTSNPN, CDR2 SVGIG (reference sequence). The CDR3 spans 16 residues. Trimming cost V 4 bases and J 1 base; bases outside gene matches: 10. The CDR3 region has the DNA TGTGCCTGGATGGGACAGGGCCCTAGAATTAACTATGGCTACACCTTC. This encodes CAWMGQGPRINYGYTF.

The chain uses TRBV2 and TRBJ1-5; 7 bases are a match to TRBD1. CDR3 length: 13 residues. V shed 7 bases, J shed 3 bases, and the junction held 3 bases outside the gene matches. Germline lookup yields CDR1 SNHLY and CDR2 FYNNEI. CDR3 nucleotides: TGTGCCAGCATAGAGGGGGCCAATCAGCCCCAGCATTTT. It codes for CASIEGANQPQHF. Full variable domain (missing parts from reference TRBV2 and TRBJ1-5): EPEVTQTPSHQVTQMGQEVILRCVPISNHLYFYWYRQILGQKVEFLVSFYNNEISEKSEIFDDQFSVERPDGSNFTLKIRSTKLEDSAMYFCASIEGANQPQHFGDGTRLSIL.

The rearrangement uses TRBV2 and TRBJ2-7; perhaps TRBD1 as D (5 bases). Trimming stripped 4 bases from V and 0 bases from J, with 10 bases between. Germline CDR1 SNHLY, CDR2 FYNNEI. The CDR3 consists of 14 residues. The CDR3, as DNA: TGTGCCAGCAGTGCCCACAGGAGCTCCTACGAGCAGTACTTC. Translating it yields CASSAHRSSYEQYF. Combining the CDR3 with reference TRBV2 and TRBJ2-7 gives the whole variable domain EPEVTQTPSHQVTQMGQEVILRCVPISNHLYFYWYRQILGQKVEFLVSFYNNEISEKSEIFDDQFSVERPDGSNFTLKIRSTKLEDSAMYFCASSAHRSSYEQYFGPGTRLTVT.

This rearrangement joins TRBV15 to TRBJ2-3; 8 positions agree with TRBD1. The V gene's germline CDR1 is LNHNV and CDR2 YYDKDF (reference sequence). V shed 2 bases and J 4 bases; nucleotides not matched to a gene: 2. The CDR3 runs 14 residues. This chain's CDR3 is CATSRTGGPDTQYF. As DNA, the CDR3 is TGTGCCACCAGCAGAACAGGGGGGCCAGATACGCAGTATTTT.

This clone occurred a few times. V and J are TRBV5-1 and TRBJ2-5; 8 bases agree with TRBD1. The germline gives CDR1 SGHRS, CDR2 YFSETQ. With V trimmed by 4 bases and J by 5 bases, 10 bases remained unmatched. The CDR3 runs 15 residues. CDR3 coding DNA: TGCGCCAGCAGCGCGCAGGGGGCGCCTCGGGAGACCCAGTACTTC. The encoded protein is CASSAQGAPRETQYF.

This clone was seen only once. This chain joins TRBV5-1 and TRBJ2-2, with D tentatively TRBD2 (5 bases). Germline CDR1 reads SGHRS; CDR2 reads YFSETQ. The CDR3 spans 14 residues. The ends were cut back, 4 bases at V and 5 bases at J, with 12 bases in the middle. CDR3 nucleotide sequence: TGCGCCAGCAGCCCCGGGATGGGAACCGGGGAGCTGTTTTTT. Protein sequence: CASSPGMGTGELFF.

J is TRBJ1-2 and V is TRBV6-1, with D perhaps TRBD1 (6 bases). The germline CDR1 and CDR2 sequences are MNHNS and SASEGT. V shed 4 bases and J shed 5 bases, with 8 bases lying between them. The CDR3 has 12 residues. DNA of the CDR3: TGTGCCAGCAGTGCCAGGGGATATGGCTACACCTTC. It translates to CASSARGYGYTF.